This TCR beta chain stems from a study of shared clonotypes between healthy human individuals. This clone was seen a handful of times. Only in-frame clones appear in the TCRdb table, and some are missing; sequencing was by immunoSEQ multiplex PCR. The top ten hold around 1.6% of the sample, which has roughly 700,000 clones, around 67% seen once. V shed 0 bases and J 6 bases; nucleotides not matched to a gene: 6. Germline CDR1 SGHRS, CDR2 YFSETQ. CDR3 size: 14 residues. The sequence derives from a woman aged 25-40 years in good health. The chain recombines TRBV5-1 with TRBJ2-7; 7 positions match TRBD2. The sample consisted of memory CD4+ T cells sorted from blood. Specified subset: CD45RA-negative fraction. The chain's CDR3 is CASSLVLAVREQYF. In nucleotides, the CDR3 is TGCGCCAGCAGCTTGGTTCTAGCGGTACGCGAGCAGTACTTC.